The source of this TCR beta chain is a study of T cells after yellow fever vaccination. Study-wide points: Researchers cautioned that FACS-sorted repertoires could harbor abundant clonotypes contaminating from the bulk population.

TCRdb processed the 5' RACE reads anew with MiXCR; each CDR3 protein has one entry. In the table there are roughly 320,000 distinct CDR3 sequences, about 10% of which are singletons. V was trimmed by 3 bases and J by 8 bases, leaving 14 bases between them. The CDR3 covers 14 residues. This clonotype appeared a few times. Its antigen is not identified. Source: CD4+ T cells sorted from PBMCs, taken 45 days after the yellow fever booster vaccination. The chain recombines TRBV12-3 or TRBV12-4 with TRBJ2-1; D assignment may be TRBD1 or TRBD2 (6 bases each). This sequence originates from a man between 18 and 35 years old who received the YFV17D yellow fever vaccine. The CDR3 coding sequence is TGTGCCAGCAGTTTTAACGGGGGCGATGATGAGCAGTTCTTC. As protein: CASSFNGGDDEQFF.